This entry lists 19 T cell receptor beta chains sequenced from one sample in a study of blood T cell repertoires in COVID-19. Clones were read by immunoSEQ multiplex PCR, and TCRdb kept only the in-frame ones, dropping some. The sample carries 150,000 to 200,000 clones, roughly 84% recorded once. Material for sequencing was peripheral blood. The origin of the receptors is a woman in her 50s with COVID-19, enrolled during active disease.

The chain couples TRBV5-4 to TRBJ2-5, with D perhaps TRBD2 (6 bases). CDR3 length equals 13 residues. The germline V and J ends were trimmed by 0 bases and 3 bases, with 6 bases remaining between them. CDR1 and CDR2 (germline): SGHNT, YYREEE (reference sequence). The CDR3 coding sequence is TGTGCCAGCAGCTTGGGACTAGAAGAGACCCAGTACTTC. Translating gives CASSLGLEETQYF.

This clone appeared a few times. The chain joins TRBV10-3 to TRBJ2-7, with TRBD2 matching over 8 bases. The J segment lost 2 bases and the V segment lost 0 bases, leaving 3 bases of the junction unmatched. The CDR3 runs to 15 residues. Germline values: CDR1 ENHRY, CDR2 SYGVKD. CDR3 sequence: CAISESVAGTYEQYF. The DNA for the CDR3 is TGTGCCATCAGTGAGTCGGTAGCGGGGACCTACGAGCAGTACTTC.

The chain links TRBV5-1 to TRBJ2-5; D possibly corresponds to TRBD1 (5 bases). Trimming removed 5 bases from V and 5 bases from J, with 13 bases in between. Germline values: CDR1 SGHRS, CDR2 YFSETQ. The CDR3 is 13 residues long. In nucleotides, the CDR3 is TGCGCCAGCAGACAGACAGTTGAGGAGACCCAGTACTTC. It is translated as CASRQTVEETQYF.

A few counts support this clone. The chain uses TRBV11-2 and TRBJ1-5; 7 nucleotides align to TRBD1. V lost 5 bases to trimming and J lost 4 bases; unmatched junction nucleotides: 5. The germline gives CDR1 SGHAT, CDR2 FQNNGV. CDR3 length: 14 residues. CDR3 DNA sequence: TGTGCCAGCAGCCTGACAGGGACGAATCAGCCCCAGCATTTT. Its translation is CASSLTGTNQPQHF.

The chain carries TRBV7-2 and TRBJ1-1; D call uncertain. Between the trimmed V and J ends, which lost 1 base and 4 bases, there was a span of 10 bases. Germline V gene lookup returns CDR1 SGHTA and CDR2 FQGNSA. The CDR3 sequence is 14 residues long. The CDR3 sequence: CASSLDGPITEAFF. The CDR3 coding sequence is TGTGCCAGCAGCTTAGATGGGCCAATCACTGAAGCTTTCTTT.

This chain joins TRBV28 and TRBJ2-7; TRBD1 agrees at 7 bases. Per germline, CDR1 MDHEN and CDR2 SYDVKM. V lost 1 base and J lost 1; bases outside the gene matches: 4. The CDR3 loop spans 15 amino acids. The CDR3 protein is CASSLSRQGSYEQYF. The CDR3 DNA reads as TGTGCCAGCAGTTTATCGAGACAGGGATCCTACGAGCAGTACTTC.

There are a few counts of this clone. The chain uses TRBV7-2 and TRBJ2-5, with a tentative D call TRBD2 (6 bases). V lost 4 bases and J 1 base, leaving 16 bases between the germline ends. The CDR3 loop spans 16 amino acids. Germline V gene sequence: CDR1 SGHTA, CDR2 FQGNSA. CDR3 coding DNA: TGTGCCAGCAGCTCCGGGAGAAGGGCTTTCCAAGAGACCCAGTACTTC. Translating it yields CASSSGRRAFQETQYF.

CDR3 region: CASSFLAGTYNEQFF. The CDR3, as DNA: TGTGCCAGCAGTTTTCTAGCGGGGACCTACAATGAGCAGTTCTTC. This rearrangement joins TRBV6-5 to TRBJ2-1, with 9 bases fitting TRBD2. CDR1 MNHEY and CDR2 SVGAGI come from the germline V gene. Trimming cost V 4 bases and J 2 bases; bases outside gene matches: 3. The CDR3 is 15 amino acids.

The chain has TRBV5-4 and TRBJ2-1; 11 bases are a match to TRBD2. The V gene's germline CDR1 is SGHNT and CDR2 YYREEE (reference sequence). The J segment lost 2 bases and the V segment lost 2 bases, leaving 0 bases of the junction unmatched. This CDR3 has 15 amino acids. CDR3 in DNA: TGTGCCAGCAGCTTTAGCGGGGGGGCCTACAATGAGCAGTTCTTC. Its protein is CASSFSGGAYNEQFF.

The rearrangement uses TRBV5-6 and TRBJ1-2; D may be TRBD1 (5 bases). The CDR3 is 13 residues long. Germline CDR1 SGHDT, CDR2 YYEEEE. V was trimmed by 2 bases and J by 0 bases, leaving 5 bases between them. The CDR3 loop is CASSLQANYGYTF. In DNA, the CDR3 is TGTGCCAGCAGCTTACAGGCTAACTATGGCTACACCTTC.

The J gene is TRBJ2-4, the V gene TRBV29-1, with D perhaps TRBD2 (6 bases). CDR1 and CDR2 from the germline V gene are SQVTM and ANQGSEA. This CDR3 is built from 13 residues. Trimming took off 7 bases at V and 8 bases at J, with 18 bases between the two ends. The CDR3 DNA follows: TGCAGCGGGGGGACTGGAGCCCTGGACATTCAGTACTTC. It specifies CSGGTGALDIQYF. Drawing the rest from reference TRBV29-1 and TRBJ2-4, the complete variable domain is SAVISQKPSRDICQRGTSLTIQCQVDSQVTMMFWYRQQPGQSLTLIATANQGSEATYESGFVIDKFPISRPNLTFSTLTVSNMSPEDSSIYLCSGGTGALDIQYFGAGTRLSVL.

This clone was seen more than once but under ten times. This chain connects TRBV9 to TRBJ2-7, with D possibly TRBD2 on 7 matching bases. CDR3 length: 14 residues. The ends were cut back, 7 bases at V and 3 bases at J, with 17 bases in the middle. Germline CDR1 SGDLS, CDR2 YYNGEE. The CDR3 reads CASSPGGTLYEQYF. CDR3 bases: TGTGCCAGCTCCCCGGGGGGCACACTCTACGAGCAGTACTTC.

The V gene is TRBV25-1, the J gene TRBJ1-1; 7 bases are shared with TRBD1. The trim removed 4 bases at V and 5 bases at J, leaving 7 bases unmatched. The CDR3 runs to 14 residues. The germline gives CDR1 MGHDK, CDR2 SYGVNS. DNA of the CDR3: TGTGCCAGCAGTGCAATACAGGGGAATACTGAAGCTTTCTTT. Translation gives CASSAIQGNTEAFF.

The genes are TRBV3-1 (or the pseudogene TRBV3-2) and TRBJ1-1; 9 nucleotides match TRBD1. This CDR3 has 14 residues. Germline CDR1 and CDR2: LGHDT and YNNKEL (reference sequence). With V trimmed by 6 bases and J by 4 bases, 6 bases remained unmatched. CDR3 loop: CASSRTGAGTEAFF. The CDR3 bases are TGTGCCAGCAGTCGGACAGGGGCGGGCACTGAAGCTTTCTTT.

This rearrangement joins TRBV10-3 to TRBJ2-2; 7 positions agree with TRBD1. The CDR3 is made up of 14 amino acids. CDR1 and CDR2 (germline): ENHRY, SYGVKD. V lost 8 bases to trimming and J lost 1 base; unmatched junction nucleotides: 4. CDR3 protein: CAIAGTENTGELFF. The CDR3 DNA reads TGTGCCATCGCCGGGACAGAGAACACCGGGGAGCTGTTTTTT.

This clone has ten or more counts. The chain carries TRBV5-1 and TRBJ1-1; 8 bases agree with TRBD1. This CDR3 comprises 12 residues. Per the germline V gene, CDR1 is SGHRS and CDR2 is YFSETQ. J was trimmed by 7 bases and V by 4 bases; bases with no gene match: 3. The CDR3 here is CASSLDRVEAFF. CDR3 coding DNA: TGCGCCAGCAGCCTGGACAGGGTTGAAGCTTTCTTT.

This sequence joins TRBV19 and TRBJ1-5; D uncertain. Trimming removed 4 bases from V and 0 bases from J, with 7 bases in between. CDR1 and CDR2 (germline): LNHDA, SQIVND (reference sequence). This CDR3 region has 14 residues. Written as DNA, the CDR3 is TGTGCCAGTAGTAGAGGGAATAGCAATCAGCCCCAGCATTTT. Its translation is CASSRGNSNQPQHF.

The chain carries TRBV9 and TRBJ2-7; TRBD2 is a possible D gene (6 bases). The CDR3 covers 12 residues. CDR1 is SGDLS, CDR2 YYNGEE, per germline. Deletions cut 0 bases from V and 5 bases from J, with 6 bases between. The CDR3 sequence is CASSVGGDEQYF. Written as DNA, the CDR3 is TGTGCCAGCAGCGTAGGGGGGGACGAGCAGTACTTC.

This clone has just one count. The chain joins TRBV15 to TRBJ1-2, with D possibly matching TRBD1 (6 bases). This CDR3 is built from 14 residues. Germline V gene sequence: CDR1 LNHNV, CDR2 YYDKDF (reference sequence). Trimming left V 1 base short and J 3 bases short, with 9 bases between. CDR3 loop: CATSRGAGDYGYTF. In DNA form, the CDR3 reads TGTGCCACCAGCAGAGGTGCAGGGGACTATGGCTACACCTTC.